Following are 5 T cell receptor beta chains from one sample sequenced in a study of T cell repertoires in cytomegalovirus infection. From the reads, TCRdb called clonotypes with MiXCR, one entry per CDR3 protein. Found here are approximately 910,000 distinct CDR3 sequences, less than 40% of them singletons; the top ten hold about an eighth. No antigen has been assigned to these receptors. The specimen was cultured CD8+ T cells from PBMCs, collected from culture after CMV antigen stimulation. All receptors derive from a human donor in good health (CMV status not recorded). Some clones in this sample may be carry-over from other donors' samples.

This clonotype has a single count. The chain has TRBV19 and TRBJ1-5; D gene unclear. This CDR3 has 14 amino acids. The germline CDR1 and CDR2 sequences are LNHDA and SQIVND (reference sequence). Trimming cost V 6 bases and J 0 bases, with 9 bases left between them. The chain's CDR3 is CASSYSYSNQPQHF. CDR3 DNA sequence: TGTGCCAGTAGCTATAGCTATAGCAATCAGCCCCAGCATTTT. The full variable domain, in which reference TRBV19 and TRBJ1-5 provide the parts outside the CDR3, is DGGITQSPKYLFRKEGQNVTLSCEQNLNHDAMYWYRQDPGQGLRLIYYSQIVNDFQKGDIAEGYSVSREKKESFPLTVTSAQKNPTAFYLCASSYSYSNQPQHFGDGTRLSIL.

This clonotype was seen a few times. Written as DNA, the CDR3 is TGTGCCAGCACCGAGGGGGCGCGGCAGCCCCAGCATTTT. Amino acids: CASTEGARQPQHF. The J gene is TRBJ1-5, the V gene TRBV6-2 or TRBV6-3; 7 positions match TRBD1. The CDR3 consists of 13 residues. In germline, CDR1 is MNHEY, CDR2 SVGEGT. Trimming at V came to 7 bases and at J to 7 bases, leaving 7 bases not matched to a gene.

The gene calls are TRBV7-9 and TRBJ1-2; D perhaps matches TRBD1 (6 bases). Germline V gives CDR1 SEHNR, CDR2 FQNEAQ (reference sequence). CDR3 length equals 12 residues. With 5 bases removed from V and 4 bases from J, the gap between germline ends came to 8 bases. This CDR3 reads CASSTQGYGYTF. The CDR3 DNA sequence: TGTGCCAGCAGCACACAGGGCTATGGCTACACCTTC.

CDR3 DNA sequence: TGTGCTAGTGGACCCTCCTCATGGATAGGATCGGGCACAGATACGCAGTATTTT. Protein product: CASGPSSWIGSGTDTQYF. This chain joins TRBV12-5 and TRBJ2-3; D not certain. V was cut by 6 bases and J by 1 base, with 23 bases left in between. This CDR3 spans 18 amino acids. Germline CDR1 and CDR2: LGHNT and FRNRAP.

This clonotype was seen ten or more times. This chain joins TRBV7-6 and TRBJ2-3; D is possibly TRBD2 (5 bases). The CDR3 runs 15 residues. Germline V gene lookup returns CDR1 SGHVS and CDR2 FNYEAQ. Trimming cost V 5 bases and J 0 bases, with 12 bases left between them. The CDR3 protein is CASSHGRVSTDTQYF. In DNA form, the CDR3 reads TGTGCCAGCAGCCACGGGCGGGTTAGCACAGATACGCAGTATTTT.